These T cell receptor beta chains were read from a single sample in a study of cytomegalovirus exposure and HLA in healthy donors. The table came from immunoSEQ multiplex PCR; TCRdb's copy has only in-frame clones and leaves some out. The sample has under 150,000 clones; about 80% are singletons. The source material was PBMCs. The origin of the receptors is a male donor in good health and CMV-seropositive. The CDR3 runs from the conserved cysteine through the conserved F or W. D genes are given only for firm matches. Clone size is shown for a subset of rows, as once, few, many or a class of expanded clone.

CDR3aa	CDR3nt	v_gene	abundance	d_gene	j_gene
CASSKDRGNNYGYTF	TGCGCCAGCAGCAAGGACAGGGGTAATAACTATGGCTACACCTTC	TRBV5-1	NA	TRBD1	TRBJ1-2
CASSYSGTDYSNQPQHF	TGTGCCAGCAGCTATTCCGGGACAGACTATAGCAATCAGCCCCAGCATTTT	TRBV27	few	TRBD1	TRBJ1-5
CASSSTQKTGYEQYF	TGTGCCAGCAGTTCTACCCAAAAGACAGGGTACGAGCAGTACTTC	TRBV27	NA	TRBD1	TRBJ2-7
CASSTVASSSEAFF	TGTGCCAGTAGTACCGTCGCCTCAAGCTCTGAAGCTTTCTTT	TRBV19	NA	NA	TRBJ1-1
CASSGNSGGKETQYF	TGTGCCAGCAGTGGTAATAGCGGGGGAAAAGAGACCCAGTACTTC	TRBV6-1	NA	TRBD2	TRBJ2-5
CASSETGRTEAFF	TGTGCCAGCAGTGAAACAGGGAGAACTGAAGCTTTCTTT	TRBV6-1	NA	NA	TRBJ1-1
CASSQGASGTYEQYF	TGCGCCAGCAGCCAAGGGGCTAGCGGGACCTACGAGCAGTACTTC	TRBV4-3	few	TRBD2	TRBJ2-7
CASSLFGTGLFAGELFF	TGTGCCAGCAGTTTATTCGGGACAGGGTTATTCGCCGGGGAGCTGTTTTTT	TRBV27	NA	TRBD1	TRBJ2-2
CASSLDASGGGGDTQYF	TGCGCCAGCAGCTTGGATGCTAGCGGGGGGGGTGGAGATACGCAGTATTTT	TRBV5-1	NA	TRBD2	TRBJ2-3
CASSVYGTGGPGADTQYF	TGTGCCAGCAGCGTCTACGGGACAGGGGGCCCCGGCGCAGATACGCAGTATTTT	TRBV5-4	NA	TRBD1	TRBJ2-3
CASSLERHLNFYEQYF	TGCGCCAGCAGCTTGGAGAGACACCTCAATTTCTACGAGCAGTACTTC	TRBV5-1	NA	NA	TRBJ2-7
CASSVGGGTYEQYF	TGTGCCAGCAGCGTAGGGGGGGGGACCTACGAGCAGTACTTC	TRBV9	few	TRBD2	TRBJ2-7
CASSSRREGLTDTQYF	TGTGCCAGCAGCTCCCGCAGGGAGGGCCTCACAGATACGCAGTATTTT	TRBV7-6	NA	TRBD2	TRBJ2-3
CASSRPGGENSGANVLTF	TGTGCCAGCAGCCGCCCTGGAGGGGAGAACTCTGGGGCCAACGTCCTGACTTTC	TRBV28	NA	NA	TRBJ2-6
CASSSGTKYNEQFF	TGTGCCAGCAGCTCCGGGACTAAATACAATGAGCAGTTCTTC	TRBV5-6	few	TRBD2	TRBJ2-1
CASSLFIAGTDTQYF	TGTGCCAGCAGCTTGTTTATAGCGGGCACAGATACGCAGTATTTT	TRBV11-2	NA	NA	TRBJ2-3
CASSSRTGGLPYNEQFF	TGTGCCAGCAGTTCCCGGACCGGAGGGCTCCCCTACAATGAGCAGTTCTTC	TRBV28	NA	NA	TRBJ2-1
CASSPSAETQYF	TGTGCCAGCAGCCCGTCCGCGGAGACCCAGTACTTC	TRBV7-9	once	NA	TRBJ2-5
CASSVGSGGLTYEQYF	TGTGCCAGCAGCGTAGGCTCAGGGGGTCTCACCTACGAGCAGTACTTC	TRBV5-6	NA	TRBD1	TRBJ2-7
CAISDPGVYTGELFF	TGTGCCATCAGTGACCCCGGGGTATACACCGGGGAGCTGTTTTTT	TRBV10-3	NA	NA	TRBJ2-2
CAISDRGRNTGELFF	TGTGCCATCAGTGATCGGGGGAGGAACACCGGGGAGCTGTTTTTT	TRBV10-3	NA	NA	TRBJ2-2
CASRPNTGGTEAFF	TGTGCCAGCAGACCCAACACAGGGGGCACTGAAGCTTTCTTT	TRBV6-6	NA	TRBD1	TRBJ1-1
CASSYGEGYEQYF	TGTGCCAGCAGCTACGGCGAGGGCTACGAGCAGTACTTC	TRBV6-5	NA	NA	TRBJ2-7
CASNERFDTGELFF	TGTGCCAGTAATGAGAGGTTCGACACCGGGGAGCTGTTTTTT	TRBV19	few	NA	TRBJ2-2
CASSFSGGRLDTQYF	TGTGCCAGCAGCTTTAGCGGGGGGCGTTTAGATACGCAGTATTTT	TRBV7-2	NA	TRBD2	TRBJ2-3
CASSPDPFTGEQYF	TGCGCCAGCAGCCCTGACCCCTTTACGGGGGAGCAGTACTTC	TRBV5-1	NA	NA	TRBJ2-7
CAWYGVVADKMFNEQFF	TGTGCCTGGTACGGGGTTGTAGCCGACAAAATGTTCAATGAGCAGTTCTTC	TRBV30	NA	NA	TRBJ2-1
CASSLGTATYEQYF	TGTGCCAGCAGCCTCGGGACAGCCACGTACGAGCAGTACTTC	TRBV5-6	NA	TRBD1	TRBJ2-7
CASSPTPEQIFYGYTF	TGCGCCAGCAGCCCAACCCCGGAGCAGATTTTCTATGGCTACACCTTC	TRBV5-1	NA	NA	TRBJ1-2
CASSPTGLDEQYF	TGCGCCAGCAGCCCGACAGGGCTCGACGAGCAGTACTTC	TRBV5-1	NA	TRBD1	TRBJ2-7
CASSLPSGTDDYEQYF	TGTGCCAGCAGCTTGCCCTCCGGGACAGACGACTACGAGCAGTACTTC	TRBV5-6	NA	TRBD1	TRBJ2-7
CASGWTGLDIQYF	TGTGCCAGCGGGTGGACAGGGTTAGACATTCAGTACTTC	TRBV6-1	few	TRBD1	TRBJ2-4
CASTDSLNQPQHF	TGCGCCAGCACCGACAGCCTGAATCAGCCCCAGCATTTT	TRBV10-2	NA	NA	TRBJ1-5
CAWSVSAGAETQYF	TGTGCCTGGAGTGTAAGTGCGGGAGCAGAGACCCAGTACTTC	TRBV30	NA	TRBD2	TRBJ2-5
CASSLAVAGSGTDTQYF	TGTGCCAGCAGCTTGGCGGTAGCGGGATCTGGCACAGATACGCAGTATTTT	TRBV5-4	NA	TRBD2	TRBJ2-3
CASADRGGNQPQHF	TGTGCCAGCGCGGACAGGGGTGGCAATCAGCCCCAGCATTTT	TRBV6-6	NA	TRBD1	TRBJ1-5
CACRQGARVNTEAFF	TGTGCCTGCAGACAGGGGGCGCGGGTGAACACTGAAGCTTTCTTT	TRBV30	NA	TRBD1	TRBJ1-1
CASSLGGTGTEAFF	TGTGCCAGCAGCTTGGGGGGGACAGGGACTGAAGCTTTCTTT	TRBV5-4	NA	TRBD1	TRBJ1-1
CASSGGASGYNEQFF	TGTGCCAGCAGTGGAGGGGCTAGCGGCTACAATGAGCAGTTCTTC	TRBV27	NA	TRBD2	TRBJ2-1
CASSLRTGFDYGYTF	TGTGCCAGCAGCTTGAGGACAGGGTTCGACTATGGCTACACCTTC	TRBV7-8	NA	TRBD1	TRBJ1-2
CASSLVPVAGSAYEQYF	TGTGCCAGCAGCTTAGTCCCCGTAGCGGGTTCTGCCTACGAGCAGTACTTC	TRBV7-2	NA	TRBD2	TRBJ2-7
CASSPDSLYTEAFF	TGTGCCAGCTCACCCGATTCGCTATACACTGAAGCTTTCTTT	TRBV18	NA	NA	TRBJ1-1
CASSFVSLPYEQYF	TGTGCCAGCAGCTTCGTAAGCCTTCCCTACGAGCAGTACTTC	TRBV5-5	NA	NA	TRBJ2-7
CASTPKGKYEQYF	TGTGCCAGCACCCCTAAGGGGAAATACGAGCAGTACTTC	TRBV6-5	NA	NA	TRBJ2-7
CASSSGESGNTIYF	TGCGCCAGCAGCAGCGGCGAATCTGGAAACACCATATATTTT	TRBV10-2	NA	NA	TRBJ1-3
CASSEVQGVGYEQYF	TGCGCCAGCAGCGAAGTCCAGGGGGTTGGGTACGAGCAGTACTTC	TRBV4-1	few	TRBD1	TRBJ2-7
CSVAGGTDQPQHF	TGCAGCGTTGCAGGGGGTACGGATCAGCCCCAGCATTTT	TRBV29-1	few	TRBD1	TRBJ1-5
CATSVRTGSNSPLHF	TGTGCCACCTCAGTACGGACAGGGAGCAATTCACCCCTCCACTTT	TRBV2	NA	TRBD1	TRBJ1-6
CASSVGSGSGYEQFF	TGTGCCAGCAGCGTAGGTAGCGGGAGTGGCTATGAGCAGTTCTTC	TRBV9	NA	TRBD2	TRBJ2-1
CASSVPGLAVYNEQFF	TGCGCCAGCAGCGTTCCGGGACTAGCGGTCTACAATGAGCAGTTCTTC	TRBV4-1	NA	TRBD2	TRBJ2-1
CASSQDRALADTGELFF	TGCGCCAGCAGCCAAGATCGTGCACTAGCCGATACCGGGGAGCTGTTTTTT	TRBV4-3	once	NA	TRBJ2-2
CASRETGGNTGELFF	TGTGCCAGCAGGGAGACAGGGGGGAACACCGGGGAGCTGTTTTTT	TRBV4-2	NA	TRBD1	TRBJ2-2
CASSLLGRGNEQFF	TGTGCCAGCAGTTTACTCGGGAGGGGGAATGAGCAGTTCTTC	TRBV28	NA	TRBD2	TRBJ2-1
CASSLQGAKAFF	TGTGCCAGCAGTTTACAGGGGGCTAAAGCTTTCTTT	TRBV6-6	NA	TRBD1	TRBJ1-1
CASNAGQGTEAFF	TGTGCCAGCAACGCGGGGCAAGGAACTGAAGCTTTCTTT	TRBV28	NA	NA	TRBJ1-1
CASREQGASGELFF	TGTGCCAGCAGAGAACAGGGGGCGTCCGGGGAGCTGTTTTTT	TRBV6-1	few	TRBD1	TRBJ2-2
CASRPGLSTDTQYF	TGTGCCAGCAGGCCGGGACTATCCACAGATACGCAGTATTTT	TRBV6-1	NA	TRBD2	TRBJ2-3
CASSYGAGTSYEQYF	TGTGCCAGCAGTTACGGGGCGGGAACCTCCTACGAGCAGTACTTC	TRBV6-5	NA	NA	TRBJ2-7
CASSISTDTQYF	TGTGCCAGCAGCATAAGCACAGATACGCAGTATTTT	TRBV11-2	NA	NA	TRBJ2-3
CASSSTGATNTGELFF	TGTGCCAGCAGCTCGACAGGGGCGACGAACACCGGGGAGCTGTTTTTT	TRBV11-1	NA	TRBD1	TRBJ2-2